This T cell receptor beta chain appears in the sequencing data of a study of regulatory T cells in long-lasting Graves disease. This clonotype was recorded many times. The ends were cut back, 2 bases at V and 8 bases at J, with 9 bases in the middle. Germline values: CDR1 SNHLY, CDR2 FYNNEI. The CDR3 runs to 12 residues. Construction of the TCR beta libraries employed iRepertoire HTBI primers in conjunction with Arm-PCR of CDR3 regions. TCRdb reanalysed the multiplex PCR reads using MiXCR and keeps one entry per CDR3 protein. The data show 600,000 to 850,000 distinct CDR3 sequences, with approximately 29% seen just once and 40% to 50% held by the top ten. Time point of the sample: persistent/refractory GD, antithyroid drugs over 5 years with positive TRAb. Construction of the TCR library relied on RNA isolated from PBMCs.

The receptor's source is a female donor with Graves disease. This sample comprised peripheral blood mononuclear cells (PBMCs), obtained when the disease was refractory, from a patient treated with antithyroid drugs. The chain recombines TRBV2 with TRBJ1-2; D is ambiguous. In DNA, the CDR3 is TGTGCCAGCAGTGAAATCCTGGGAGGCTACACCTTC. Its protein is CASSEILGGYTF.